The following is a TCR beta chain sequence with its context. Antigen specificity is unknown. The data derive from a study of cytomegalovirus exposure and HLA in healthy donors. Study overall: From HLA-typed donors, an early data release held roughly 80 million unique TCRs. Whole-study results and caveats: The classifier reportedly diagnosed cytomegalovirus status with high specificity and sensitivity. TCR beta chain V- and J-gene trimming was linked, in a later analysis, to a missense variant in DCLRE1C. Analyzed later, most CMV-associated TCR beta chains appeared HLA-restricted.

CDR1 MNHEY and CDR2 SVGAGI come from the germline V gene. The CDR3 has 14 residues. V dropped 7 bases and J dropped 9; count of bases not matched to a gene: 9. PCR primers comprised 60 Vbeta and 13 Jbeta primers. Sequencing used immunoSEQ multiplex PCR; TCRdb keeps in-frame clones, though not all of them. The sample has about 120,000 clones; the top ten hold approximately 1.7%. Sequencing was performed on PBMCs. The source is a man younger than 35 in good health and CMV-seronegative. This chain uses TRBV6-5 with TRBJ1-6, with 7 bases lining up with TRBD1. CDR3 sequence: CASKGGGELSPLHF. CDR3 in DNA: TGTGCCAGCAAAGGGGGCGGAGAGCTTTCACCCCTCCACTTT.